A single T cell receptor (beta chain) is shown here with its context. Its antigen specificity is not known. The read gets to within 3 residues of the CDR3 end, and the germline J gene fills in the rest. TCR beta CDR3 regions were amplified by multiplex PCR from an average of roughly 1,200 ng genomic DNA per sample using the immunoSEQ assay. Primer bias was corrected in the assay by using a complete synthetic TCR repertoire to establish an amplification baseline. The amplicons were sequenced on the Illumina platform. Regarding the original processing steps: Sequence errors were corrected by clustering with frequency ratios and a modified nearest-neighbor algorithm, and the sequences were then analyzed in the immunoSEQ Analyzer using IMGT gene definitions. At each rarefaction depth, TCR richness and evenness were averaged across 20 rarefaction repeats, and samples with fewer sequences than that depth were excluded. Wilcoxon rank sum tests with FDR correction were used to compare relative abundances of V, D and J genes between the groups. Blinded duplicates gave an intraclass correlation of 95.6% for TCR richness and an average of about 74% across some 62 gene segments. TCRdb obtained this table from immuneACCESS and retained in-frame rearrangements with V and J assigned. These tables miss some clones; where compared with another copy, unresolved V genes account for less than half of the shortfall, and the remainder is unexplained. That table is the source of V, J and clone size, and D and trimming were worked out from the DNA. The table kept for this sample lists approximately 15,000 clones. The ten largest clones represent around 6.7% of the sample.

This entry comes from a study of T cells in women clearing cervical HPV infection listed by TCRdb under 2018. About the investigation overall: Cases were some 26 women with histologically confirmed HPV16-related CIN3 or worse, including a couple of invasive cancers. The controls were around 26 women whose single incident HPV16 infection cleared within 12 months with no development of precancer or cancer. Blood from cases was collected at the visit at which the lesion was first identified, whereas blood from controls was collected once infection was no longer detected. For cases, a median interval of roughly 150 days, with an interquartile range of about 85 to 200 days, was observed between lesion detection and blood sampling. Since only a few of the women had HLA typing available, the possibility that HLA type was acting as a confounder could not be ruled out. Nested within Costa Rica's Guanacaste HPV Natural History Study, an exploratory proof-of-principle case-control study compared TCR repertoires across cervical HPV16 outcomes. Cases were matched to controls by age within five years and by the year the sample was collected. Median age was roughly 33 years in cases versus approximately 37 in controls, and baseline characteristics did not differ significantly. In the parent cohort, about 10,000 women aged 18 or older were enrolled in Guanacaste, Costa Rica, during about 1992 to 1994 and then followed for seven years. As quality controls, five blinded duplicates were added to each group, bringing the total to 60 or so samples made up of roughly 50 participants and around 10 replicates.

Every participant had a single incident cervical HPV16 infection, and women with prevalent HPV16 infections were excluded. Cervical HPV DNA was detected by MY09/MY11 PCR, and genotyping was performed by dot-blot hybridization. Roughly 15 mL of heparinized blood was centrifuged, after which the buffy coat was aliquoted, frozen at -30 degrees C, and then stored at -80 degrees C. Genomic DNA was extracted from buffy coat specimens using QIAGEN kits. The germline V gene yields ENHRY for CDR1 and SYGVKD for CDR2. The germline V and J ends show losses of 3 bases and 5 bases respectively, and no gene match explains 6 bases of the junction. From its cysteine to its phenylalanine, the CDR3 spans 15 amino acids. Sequencing covers 36 bases of the CDR3, shown here with the frame starting at base 1. Here is what the overall study found, with its caveats: Because of the cross-sectional design, the study could not determine whether the associations came before infection or resulted from infection, and neither effector/memory subsets nor HPV-specific T cells were isolated. Cases were distinguished from controls with an estimated AUC of roughly 0.82 by random forest classifiers combining richness and V gene abundances. Significantly higher TCR repertoire richness was observed in CIN3+ cases than in controls across sequencing depths, whereas no difference in evenness was found. T-cell numbers per sample were unknown, so richness differences could reflect varying T-cell content rather than repertoire biology. TRBV6-7 relative abundance was lower in cases than in controls (roughly 0.12% versus 0.17%; Bonferroni P = 0.0008).

The TCR was taken from a woman between 18 and 70 years old with a cervical HPV16 infection that either progressed to CIN3+ or cleared (not recorded which). The rearranged chain carries TRBV10-3 and TRBJ2-1, and TRBD2 aligns with 8 junction nucleotides. Sequencing input: blood buffy coat. CDR3 DNA, as far as it was read: TGTGCCATCAGTGATCGCGGGGGGCCCCACAATGAG. This encodes CAISDRGGPHNE. The complete CDR3 reads CAISDRGGPHNEQFF.